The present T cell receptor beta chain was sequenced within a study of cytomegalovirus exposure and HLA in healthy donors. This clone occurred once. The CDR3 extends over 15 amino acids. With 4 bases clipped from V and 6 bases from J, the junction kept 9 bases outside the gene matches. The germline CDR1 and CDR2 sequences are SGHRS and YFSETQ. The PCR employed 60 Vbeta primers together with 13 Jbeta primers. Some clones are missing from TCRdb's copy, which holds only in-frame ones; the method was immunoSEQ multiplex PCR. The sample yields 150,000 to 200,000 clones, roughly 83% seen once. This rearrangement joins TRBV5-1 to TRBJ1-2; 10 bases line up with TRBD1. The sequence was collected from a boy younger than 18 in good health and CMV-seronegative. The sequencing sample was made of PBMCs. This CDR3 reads CASSRSGTGDDGYTF. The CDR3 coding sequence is TGCGCCAGCAGCCGATCCGGGACAGGGGACGATGGCTACACCTTC.